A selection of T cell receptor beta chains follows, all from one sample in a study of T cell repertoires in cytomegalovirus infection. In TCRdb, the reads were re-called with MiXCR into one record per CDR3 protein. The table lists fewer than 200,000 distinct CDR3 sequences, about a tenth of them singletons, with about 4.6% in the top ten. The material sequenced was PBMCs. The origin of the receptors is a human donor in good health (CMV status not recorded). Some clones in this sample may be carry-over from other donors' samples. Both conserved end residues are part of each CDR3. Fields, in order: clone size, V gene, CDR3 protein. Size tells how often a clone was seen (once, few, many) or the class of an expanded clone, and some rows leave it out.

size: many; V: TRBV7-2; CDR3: CASSSNAGGSGYEQYF
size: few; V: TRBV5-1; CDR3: CASSSAGGSNTQYF
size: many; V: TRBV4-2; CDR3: CASRRQGDRGDIQYF
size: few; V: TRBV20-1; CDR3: CSARSGGFGNQPQHF
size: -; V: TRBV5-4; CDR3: CASGGLAGNNEQFF
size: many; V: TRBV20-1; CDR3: CSARDLPVRGYTF
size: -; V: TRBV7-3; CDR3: CASSRMGAPEDTQYF
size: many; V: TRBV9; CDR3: CASSPQAGGPNEQYF
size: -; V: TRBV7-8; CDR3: CASSPDGSPTGDEQFF
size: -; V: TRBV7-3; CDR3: CASSSVGQGSEQYF
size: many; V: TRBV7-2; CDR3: CASSPAGGKGETQYF
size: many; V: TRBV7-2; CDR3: CASRGASQETQYF
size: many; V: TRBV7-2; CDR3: CASSLASGGAIDEQFF
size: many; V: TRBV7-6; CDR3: CASSDEDRAGIYGYTF
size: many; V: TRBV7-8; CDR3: CASSLDGGSRETQYF
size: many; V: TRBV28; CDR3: CASNRQDLLNTEAFF
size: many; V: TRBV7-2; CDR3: CASSTQGNTEAFF
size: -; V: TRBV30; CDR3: CAWSVRAGGPDEQFF
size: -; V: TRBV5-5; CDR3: CASSSTLIGGEEQFF
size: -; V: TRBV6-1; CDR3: CASYATVYEQYF
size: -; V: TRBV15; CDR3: CATIGDRGREQYF
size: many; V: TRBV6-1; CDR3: CASRVPSSYEQYF
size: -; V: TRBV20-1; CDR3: CSALQGATETQYF
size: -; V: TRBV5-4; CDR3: CASSLQDGGYTF
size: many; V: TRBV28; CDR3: CASSSLDRASYGYTF
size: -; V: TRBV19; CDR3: CASSTANSYEQYF